The 12 T cell receptor beta chains below all came from one sample that was sequenced in a study of blood T cells in healthy people across ages. Primers used in a second PCR of about 6 to 11 cycles were a sample-barcoded 5' primer and a J-beta primer mix. MiXCR, applied by TCRdb to the 5' RACE reads, yields one record per CDR3 protein. The sample includes hundreds of thousands of distinct CDR3 sequences, around 31% of them seen just once. The material sequenced was blood. These receptors all stem from a woman of 80 years or more in good health.

This clonotype was recorded many times. The V and J genes are TRBV10-3 and TRBJ1-6; TRBD1 agrees at 9 bases. The germline gives CDR1 ENHRY, CDR2 SYGVKD. Trimming at V came to 10 bases and at J to 9 bases, leaving 7 bases not matched to a gene. The CDR3 has 13 residues. As DNA, the CDR3 is TGTGCCACAACAGGGGGCGGAAGTTCACCCCTCCACTTT. Its protein is CATTGGGSSPLHF.

In its sample, this clonotype was seen many times. The chain is built from TRBV6-1 and TRBJ2-5; the match to TRBD2 covers 15 bases. The V gene end was trimmed by 10 bases and the J gene end by 2 bases; junction bases not matched to a gene: 5. The V gene's germline CDR1 is MNHNS and CDR2 SASEGT. This CDR3 comprises 15 residues. The CDR3 DNA reads as TGTGCCACCGGACTAGCGGGGGGGACACAAGAGACCCAGTACTTC. This gives the protein CATGLAGGTQETQYF.

Of note for this clonotype: This may arise from a read error, as a much more abundant clone is one base away. The chain employs TRBV10-3 and TRBJ2-5; D uncertain. Germline lookup yields CDR1 ENHRY and CDR2 SYGVKD. V lost 6 bases and J lost 11, with 16 bases in between. CDR3 length: 12 amino acids. The CDR3 here is CAIRDPSYKQYF. CDR3 bases: TGTGCCATCAGGGACCCCTCCTACAAGCAGTACTTC.

On this clonotype: This sequence may be a read error, since a much larger clone differs from it by one base. The chain is built from TRBV6-5 and TRBJ1-2; D is perhaps TRBD1 (6 bases). The CDR3 totals 15 residues. V was cut by 1 base and J by 10 bases, with 19 bases left in between. The germline gives CDR1 MNHEY, CDR2 SVGAGI. CDR3 in amino acids: CASSYFSGDVGDYTF. The CDR3 DNA reads TGTGCCAGCAGTTACTTCTCAGGGGATGTAGGGGACTACACCTTC.

This clonotype was observed a handful of times. The rearrangement links TRBV30 to TRBJ2-2; 7 positions match TRBD2. In germline, CDR1 is GTSNPN, CDR2 SVGIG (reference sequence). The V segment lost 3 bases and the J segment 4 bases; nucleotides outside the gene matches: 2. The CDR3 length is 13 residues. The CDR3 nucleotides read TGTGCCTGGAGGCGGGGGTTCACCGGGGAGCTGTTTTTT. The encoded protein is CAWRRGFTGELFF.

This clonotype has at least ten counts. V is TRBV29-1 and J is TRBJ2-7; D gene ambiguous. There are 12 residues in the CDR3. V lost 4 bases to trimming and J lost 5 bases, with 12 bases between them. Germline V gene data show CDR1 as SQVTM and CDR2 as ANQGSEA. CDR3: CSVAQGFHEQYF. Written as DNA, the CDR3 is TGCAGCGTTGCACAAGGTTTCCACGAGCAGTACTTC.

CDR3 in amino acids: CSARGRTAVSQPQHF. DNA for the CDR3: TGCAGTGCTAGAGGGCGGACTGCTGTAAGTCAGCCCCAGCATTTT. The V gene is TRBV20-1, the J gene TRBJ1-5; D not resolved. Per the germline V gene, CDR1 is DFQATT and CDR2 is SNEGSKA (reference sequence). The V and J ends lost 1 base and 6 bases respectively, with 16 bases between them. The CDR3 sequence is 15 residues long.

This chain joins TRBV7-8 and TRBJ1-6; 10 positions match TRBD1. Germline V gene lookup returns CDR1 SGHVS and CDR2 FQNEAQ. The CDR3 has 16 residues. The V and J ends lost 5 bases and 7 bases, in that order; junction bases with no gene match: 8. The CDR3 DNA reads TGTGCCAGCAGCCCACTCCGGGACAGGGGAAATTCACCCCTCCACTTT. Amino acid sequence: CASSPLRDRGNSPLHF.

The chain uses TRBV6-2 or TRBV6-3 and TRBJ2-4, with D unclear. The DNA matches TRBJ2-7 better at its end, which makes the J call doubtful. CDR3 length equals 14 residues. The germline V gene has CDR1 MNHEY and CDR2 SVGEGT. CDR3 amino acids: CASSYSHQIYEQYF. DNA of the CDR3: TGTGCCAGCAGTTACTCGCACCAGATCTACGAGCAGTACTTC.

This clonotype was counted between two and nine times. The V call is TRBV30, the J call TRBJ2-1; the match to TRBD2 covers 12 bases. V shed 5 bases, J shed 7 bases, and the junction held 6 bases outside the gene matches. Germline CDR1 is GTSNPN and CDR2 is SVGIG (reference sequence). The CDR3 length is 14 residues. CDR3 in amino acids: CAWAGTSGRNEQFF. In DNA, the CDR3 is TGTGCCTGGGCCGGGACTAGCGGGCGGAATGAGCAGTTCTTC. The variable domain in full, completed from reference TRBV30 and TRBJ2-1, reads SQTIHQWPATLVQPVGSPLSLECTVEGTSNPNLYWYRQAAGRGLQLLFYSVGIGQISSEVPQNLSASRPQDRQFILSSKKLLLSDSGFYLCAWAGTSGRNEQFFGPGTRLTVL.

This clonotype occurred many times. The chain links TRBV7-3 to TRBJ2-1; D is possibly TRBD1 (7 bases). Germline assignment: CDR1 SGHTA and CDR2 FQGTGA. Trimming left V 7 bases short and J 6 bases short, with 19 bases between. The CDR3 contains 15 residues. The CDR3 reads CASTRAGGPSNEQFF. In DNA, the CDR3 is TGTGCCAGCACCCGAGCAGGGGGGCCCTCCAATGAGCAGTTCTTC.

The table lists this clonotype with many counts. The rearrangement uses TRBV6-1 and TRBJ2-5, with 7 bases aligning to TRBD1. From germline, CDR1 is MNHNS and CDR2 SASEGT. The trim removed 3 bases at V and 4 bases at J, leaving 14 bases unmatched. The CDR3 length is 17 residues. The CDR3 here is CASSDRSTGDFGETQYF. CDR3 bases: TGTGCCAGCAGTGATCGAAGCACAGGGGATTTTGGAGAGACCCAGTACTTC.